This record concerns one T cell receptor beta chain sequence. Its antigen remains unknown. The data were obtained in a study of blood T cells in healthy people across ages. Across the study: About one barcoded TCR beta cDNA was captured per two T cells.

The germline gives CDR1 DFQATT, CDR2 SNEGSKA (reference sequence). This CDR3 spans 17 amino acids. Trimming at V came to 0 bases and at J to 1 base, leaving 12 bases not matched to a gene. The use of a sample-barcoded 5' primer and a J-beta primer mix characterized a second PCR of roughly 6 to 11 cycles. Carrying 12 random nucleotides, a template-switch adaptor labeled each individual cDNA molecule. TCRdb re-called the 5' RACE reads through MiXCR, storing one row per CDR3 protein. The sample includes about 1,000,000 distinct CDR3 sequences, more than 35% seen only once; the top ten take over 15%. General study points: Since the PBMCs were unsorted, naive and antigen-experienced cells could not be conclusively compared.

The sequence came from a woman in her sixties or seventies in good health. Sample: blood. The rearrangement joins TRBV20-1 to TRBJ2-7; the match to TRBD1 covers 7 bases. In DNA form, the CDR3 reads TGCAGTGCTAGAGATTTGGGACCCGGACAGGTATCCTACGAGCAGTACTTC. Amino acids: CSARDLGPGQVSYEQYF.